This T cell receptor beta chain was sequenced in a study of T cells in Graves' hyperthyroidism and ophthalmopathy. Notes on the study in general: Among thyroid clonotypes expanded above 0.001, most also appeared in blood.

For this clonotype: What it recognizes is unknown.

The CDR3 loop spans 17 amino acids. V lost 3 bases and J 2 bases, leaving 16 bases between the germline ends. Looked up from germline, CDR1 is MDHEN and CDR2 is SYDVKM. RNA transcripts served as the template for amplifying TCR beta CDR3 regions. HTBI primers were the set used in a first-round RT-PCR of the TCR CDR3. TCRdb re-derived calls from the multiplex PCR reads in MiXCR, one entry per CDR3 protein. The table shows some 530,000 distinct CDR3 sequences, with 20% to 25% occurring only once. The gene calls are TRBV28 and TRBJ2-2; D not certain. The TCR comes from a woman aged 70-85 years with Graves' ophthalmopathy. Input material: blood. The DNA of the CDR3 is TGTGCCAGCAGTTTCTCGCCCGATCAGCCAAACACCGGGGAGCTGTTTTTT. This translates into CASSFSPDQPNTGELFF.